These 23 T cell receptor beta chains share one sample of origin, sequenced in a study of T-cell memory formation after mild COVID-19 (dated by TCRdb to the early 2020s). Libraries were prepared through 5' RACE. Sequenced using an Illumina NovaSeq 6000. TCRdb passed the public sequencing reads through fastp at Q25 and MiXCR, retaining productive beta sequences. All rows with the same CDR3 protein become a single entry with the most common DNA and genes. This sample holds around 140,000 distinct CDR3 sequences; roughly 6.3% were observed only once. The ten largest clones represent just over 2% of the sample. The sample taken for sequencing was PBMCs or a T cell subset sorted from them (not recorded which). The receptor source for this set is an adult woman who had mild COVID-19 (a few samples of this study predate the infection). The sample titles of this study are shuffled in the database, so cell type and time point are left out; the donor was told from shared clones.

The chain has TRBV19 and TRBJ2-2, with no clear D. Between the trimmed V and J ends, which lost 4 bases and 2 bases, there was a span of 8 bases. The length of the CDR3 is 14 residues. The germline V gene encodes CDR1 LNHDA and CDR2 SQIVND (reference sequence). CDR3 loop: CASSKSSNTGELFF. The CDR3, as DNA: TGTGCCAGTAGTAAGTCGAGTAACACCGGGGAGCTGTTTTTT. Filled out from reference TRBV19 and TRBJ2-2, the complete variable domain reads DGGITQSPKYLFRKEGQNVTLSCEQNLNHDAMYWYRQDPGQGLRLIYYSQIVNDFQKGDIAEGYSVSREKKESFPLTVTSAQKNPTAFYLCASSKSSNTGELFFGEGSRLTVL.

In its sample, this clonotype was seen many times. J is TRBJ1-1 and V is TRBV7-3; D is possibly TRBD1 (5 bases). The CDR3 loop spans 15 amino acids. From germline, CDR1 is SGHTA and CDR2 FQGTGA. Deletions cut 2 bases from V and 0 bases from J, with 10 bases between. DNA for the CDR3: TGTGCCAGCAGCTTATCTCAGGGAATGAACACTGAAGCTTTCTTT. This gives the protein CASSLSQGMNTEAFF.

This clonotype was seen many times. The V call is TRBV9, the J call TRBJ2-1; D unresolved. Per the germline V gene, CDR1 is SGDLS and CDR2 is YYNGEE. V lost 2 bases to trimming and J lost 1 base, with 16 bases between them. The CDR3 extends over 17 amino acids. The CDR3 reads CASSVTALLSSYNEQFF. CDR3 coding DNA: TGTGCCAGCAGCGTCACCGCACTACTTTCTTCCTACAATGAGCAGTTCTTC.

This CDR3 is CASSLRPGQGADHEQYF. CDR3 in DNA: TGTGCCAGCAGCTTAAGACCAGGACAGGGGGCGGACCACGAGCAGTACTTC. The chain is built from TRBV13 and TRBJ2-7, with 11 bases fitting TRBD1. V was clipped by 2 bases and J by 5 bases; unmatched bases: 11. Germline assignment: CDR1 PRHDT and CDR2 FYEKMQ (reference sequence). This CDR3 spans 17 amino acids.

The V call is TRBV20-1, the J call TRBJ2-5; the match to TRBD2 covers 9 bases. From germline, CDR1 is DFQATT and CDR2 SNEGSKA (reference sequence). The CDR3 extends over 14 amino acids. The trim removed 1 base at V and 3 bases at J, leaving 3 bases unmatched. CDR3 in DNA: TGCAGTGCTAGAGCAGGACTAGCGAAAGAGACCCAGTACTTC. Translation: CSARAGLAKETQYF.

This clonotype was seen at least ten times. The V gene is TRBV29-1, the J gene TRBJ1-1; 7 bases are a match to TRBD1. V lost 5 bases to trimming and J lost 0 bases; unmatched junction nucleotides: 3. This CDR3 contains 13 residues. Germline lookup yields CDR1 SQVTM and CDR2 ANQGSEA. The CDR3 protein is CSVLTGLNTEAFF. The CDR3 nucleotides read TGCAGCGTTCTGACAGGGCTGAACACTGAAGCTTTCTTT.

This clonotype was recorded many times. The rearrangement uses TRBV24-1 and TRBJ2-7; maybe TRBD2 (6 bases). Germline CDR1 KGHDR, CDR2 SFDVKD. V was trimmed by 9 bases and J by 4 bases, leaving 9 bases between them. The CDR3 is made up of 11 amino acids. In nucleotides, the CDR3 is TGTGCCACCGAGGAGGGGTACGAGCAGTACTTC. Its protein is CATEEGYEQYF.

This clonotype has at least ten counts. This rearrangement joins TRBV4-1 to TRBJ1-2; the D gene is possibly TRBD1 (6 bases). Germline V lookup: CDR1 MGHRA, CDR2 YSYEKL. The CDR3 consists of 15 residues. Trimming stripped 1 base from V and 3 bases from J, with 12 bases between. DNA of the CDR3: TGCGCCAGCAGCCAAGTTCCAGGGGACTACTATGGCTACACCTTC. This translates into CASSQVPGDYYGYTF.

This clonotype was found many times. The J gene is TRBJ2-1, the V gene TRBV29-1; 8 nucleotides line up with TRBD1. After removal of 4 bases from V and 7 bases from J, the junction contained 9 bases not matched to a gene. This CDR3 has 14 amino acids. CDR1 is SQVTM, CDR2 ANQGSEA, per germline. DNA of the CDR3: TGCAGCGTTGTGGCCAGGGGGCTAGGGAATGAGCAGTTCTTC. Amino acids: CSVVARGLGNEQFF.

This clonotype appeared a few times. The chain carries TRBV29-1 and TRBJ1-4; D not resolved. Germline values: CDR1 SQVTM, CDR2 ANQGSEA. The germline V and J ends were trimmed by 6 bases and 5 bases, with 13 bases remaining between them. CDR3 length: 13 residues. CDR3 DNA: TGCAGCGTCCGGGGAGGGAGCAATGAAAAACTGTTTTTT. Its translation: CSVRGGSNEKLFF.

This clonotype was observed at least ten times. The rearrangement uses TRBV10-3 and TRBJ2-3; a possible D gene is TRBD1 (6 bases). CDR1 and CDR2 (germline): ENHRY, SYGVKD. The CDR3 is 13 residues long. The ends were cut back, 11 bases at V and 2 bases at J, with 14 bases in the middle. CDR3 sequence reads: CAGRDTHTDTQYF. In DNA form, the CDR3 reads TGTGCCGGCCGGGACACCCACACAGATACGCAGTATTTT.

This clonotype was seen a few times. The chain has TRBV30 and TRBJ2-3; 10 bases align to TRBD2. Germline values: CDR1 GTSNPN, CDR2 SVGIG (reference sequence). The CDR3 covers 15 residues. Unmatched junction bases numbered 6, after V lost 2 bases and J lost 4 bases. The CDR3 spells CAWSRLAGAPDTQYF. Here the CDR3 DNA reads TGTGCCTGGAGTAGGCTAGCGGGAGCCCCAGATACGCAGTATTTT.

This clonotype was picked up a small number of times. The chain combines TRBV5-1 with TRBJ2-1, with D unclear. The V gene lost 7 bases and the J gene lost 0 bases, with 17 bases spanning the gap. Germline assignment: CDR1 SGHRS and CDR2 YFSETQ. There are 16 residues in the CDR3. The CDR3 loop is CASSKGTLSSYNEQFF. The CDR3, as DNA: TGCGCCAGCTCTAAGGGAACCTTAAGCTCCTACAATGAGCAGTTCTTC. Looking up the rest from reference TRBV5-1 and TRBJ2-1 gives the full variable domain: KAGVTQTPRYLIKTRGQQVTLSCSPISGHRSVSWYQQTPGQGLQFLFEYFSETQRNKGNFPGRFSGRQFSNSRSEMNVSTLELGDSALYLCASSKGTLSSYNEQFFGPGTRLTVL.

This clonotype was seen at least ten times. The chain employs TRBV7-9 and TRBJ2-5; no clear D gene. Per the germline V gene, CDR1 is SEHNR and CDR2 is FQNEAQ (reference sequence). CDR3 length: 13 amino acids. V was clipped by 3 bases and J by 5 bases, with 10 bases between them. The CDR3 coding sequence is TGTGCCAGCAGCTTCATTTCCGGGGAGACCCAGTACTTC. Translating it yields CASSFISGETQYF.

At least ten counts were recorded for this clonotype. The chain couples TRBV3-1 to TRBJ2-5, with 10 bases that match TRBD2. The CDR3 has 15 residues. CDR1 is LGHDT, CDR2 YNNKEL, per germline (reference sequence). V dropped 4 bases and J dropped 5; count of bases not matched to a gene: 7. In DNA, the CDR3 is TGTGCCAGCAGCCCCCCAGCGGGGGGGCGGGAGACCCAGTACTTC. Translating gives CASSPPAGGRETQYF.

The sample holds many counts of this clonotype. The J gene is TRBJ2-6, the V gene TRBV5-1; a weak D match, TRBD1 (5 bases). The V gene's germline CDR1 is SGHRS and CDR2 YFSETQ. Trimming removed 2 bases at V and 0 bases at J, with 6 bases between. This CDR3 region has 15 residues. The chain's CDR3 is CASSLDSSGANVLTF. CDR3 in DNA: TGCGCCAGCAGCTTAGACAGCTCTGGGGCCAACGTCCTGACTTTC.

DNA for the CDR3: TGTGCCACCAGTGATCCACTAGCGCTCGTTGGAGCAGATACGCAGTATTTT. Translation: CATSDPLALVGADTQYF. This chain joins TRBV24-1 and TRBJ2-3; TRBD2 matches 7 bases. CDR3 length equals 17 residues. Germline CDR1 KGHDR, CDR2 SFDVKD. Unmatched junction bases numbered 12, after V lost 3 bases and J lost 4 bases.

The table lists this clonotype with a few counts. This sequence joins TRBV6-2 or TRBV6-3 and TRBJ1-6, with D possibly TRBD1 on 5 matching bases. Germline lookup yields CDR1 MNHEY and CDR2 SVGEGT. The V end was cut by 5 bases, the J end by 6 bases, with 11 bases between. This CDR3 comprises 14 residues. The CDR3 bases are TGTGCCAGCAGTCGACTGCAGGGTAATTCACCCCTCCACTTT. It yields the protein CASSRLQGNSPLHF.

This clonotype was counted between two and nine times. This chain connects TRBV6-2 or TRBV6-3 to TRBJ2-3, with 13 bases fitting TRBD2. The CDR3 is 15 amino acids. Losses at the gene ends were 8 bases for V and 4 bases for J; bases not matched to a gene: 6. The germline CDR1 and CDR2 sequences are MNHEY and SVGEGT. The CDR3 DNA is TGTGCCAGCGGGGGGACTAGCGGGACTCCAGATACGCAGTATTTT. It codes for CASGGTSGTPDTQYF.

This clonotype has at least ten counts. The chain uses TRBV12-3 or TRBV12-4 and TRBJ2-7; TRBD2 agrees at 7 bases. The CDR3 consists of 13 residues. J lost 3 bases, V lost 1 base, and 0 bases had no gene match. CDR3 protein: CASSLGGGYEQYF. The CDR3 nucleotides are TGTGCCAGCAGTTTAGGCGGGGGCTACGAGCAGTACTTC.

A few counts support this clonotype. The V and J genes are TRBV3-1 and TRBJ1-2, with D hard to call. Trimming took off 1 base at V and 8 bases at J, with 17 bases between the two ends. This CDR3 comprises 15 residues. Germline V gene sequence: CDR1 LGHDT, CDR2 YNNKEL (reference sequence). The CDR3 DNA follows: TGTGCCAGCAGCCAAGCGGCGGTCCGGGGTTGGGGCTACACCTTC. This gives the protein CASSQAAVRGWGYTF.

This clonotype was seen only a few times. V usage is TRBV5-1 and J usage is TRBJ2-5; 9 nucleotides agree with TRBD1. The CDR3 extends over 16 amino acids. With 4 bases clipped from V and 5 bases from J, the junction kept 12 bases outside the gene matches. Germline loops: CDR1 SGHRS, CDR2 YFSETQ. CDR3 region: CASSRAETGTGETQYF. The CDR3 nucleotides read TGCGCCAGCAGCCGCGCCGAAACCGGGACAGGGGAGACCCAGTACTTC.

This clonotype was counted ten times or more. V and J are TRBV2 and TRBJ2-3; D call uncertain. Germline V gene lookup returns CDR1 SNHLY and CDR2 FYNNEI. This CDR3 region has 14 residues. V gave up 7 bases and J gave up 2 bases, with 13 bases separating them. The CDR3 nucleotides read TGTGCCAGCAAGTCCCGGACCTCCACAGATACGCAGTATTTT. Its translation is CASKSRTSTDTQYF.